The 27 T cell receptor beta chains in this list originate from one sample, sequenced in a study of CD8 T cells in Susac syndrome. Random hexamers were used to reverse transcribe the RNA input (roughly 0.5 to 1 ug). TCRdb analysed the immunoSEQ multiplex PCR reads with MiXCR anew, one entry per CDR3 protein. The sample lists approximately 94,000 distinct CDR3 sequences, 95% occurring once. The specimen sequenced was CD8+ T cells from PBMCs. The receptor set was obtained from a human donor with Susac syndrome.

The chain is built from TRBV18 and TRBJ2-7, with TRBD2 matching 7 bases. The CDR3 length is 14 residues. Losses at the gene ends were 2 bases for V and 5 bases for J; bases not matched to a gene: 6. The germline CDR1 and CDR2 sequences are KGHSH and LQKENI. The CDR3 loop reads CASSPAGESDEQYF. DNA of the CDR3: TGTGCCAGCTCACCAGCGGGAGAGAGCGACGAGCAGTACTTC.

This clonotype was counted a single time. The chain links TRBV29-1 to TRBJ2-7; D gene ambiguous. The germline CDR1 and CDR2 sequences are SQVTM and ANQGSEA. The CDR3 is 11 amino acids. Trimming shortened V by 1 base and J by 9 bases, and 10 bases separated the two germline ends. As DNA, the CDR3 is TGCAGCGTTGAAGTGGAGTCGGGGCAGTACTTC. Translated: CSVEVESGQYF.

The gene calls are TRBV29-1 and TRBJ2-3; 9 bases are a match to TRBD2. The CDR3 extends over 13 amino acids. Per germline, CDR1 SQVTM and CDR2 ANQGSEA. After removal of 0 bases from V and 13 bases from J, the junction contained 8 bases not matched to a gene. For the CDR3, the DNA is TGCAGCGTTGAAGATCCCTCTAGCGGGGCAGAGTATTTT. Amino acids: CSVEDPSSGAEYF.

This chain joins TRBV5-1 and TRBJ2-3, with no clear D. This CDR3 comprises 14 residues. Germline V lookup: CDR1 SGHRS, CDR2 YFSETQ. V was shortened by 0 bases and J by 2 bases, with 7 bases between the two germline ends. CDR3 DNA sequence: TGCGCCAGCAGCTTGGATCAGGTCACAGATACGCAGTATTTT. Translated, it gives CASSLDQVTDTQYF.

The DNA of the CDR3 is TGTGCCAGCTCGGGGGTCTATGGCTACACCTTC. Its protein product is CASSGVYGYTF. This sequence joins TRBV28 and TRBJ1-2; D possibly corresponds to TRBD1 (5 bases). V was pared by 8 bases and J by 4 bases, with 8 bases between. Germline assignment: CDR1 MDHEN and CDR2 SYDVKM. CDR3 length equals 11 residues.

The chain has TRBV5-4 and TRBJ2-1; 10 positions match TRBD2. Germline V gene lookup returns CDR1 SGHNT and CDR2 YYREEE (reference sequence). Losses at the gene ends were 0 bases for V and 3 bases for J; bases not matched to a gene: 0. The CDR3 runs 15 residues. Written as DNA, the CDR3 is TGTGCCAGCAGCTTGGCTAGCGGGGGCTACAATGAGCAGTTCTTC. It specifies CASSLASGGYNEQFF.

The genes are TRBV20-1 and TRBJ2-7; D remains ambiguous. The CDR3 has 14 residues. The germline CDR1 and CDR2 sequences are DFQATT and SNEGSKA (reference sequence). V lost 1 base and J lost 2, with 12 bases in between. CDR3 amino acids: CSARGKMNPYEQYF. The CDR3 DNA is TGCAGTGCTAGAGGGAAGATGAATCCCTACGAGCAGTACTTC.

The chain employs TRBV3-1 and TRBJ1-2; the D is unclear. The CDR3 consists of 15 residues. Germline CDR1 reads LGHDT; CDR2 reads YNNKEL (reference sequence). Trimming removed 0 bases from V and 0 bases from J, with 8 bases in between. The CDR3 protein is CASSQDLAANYGYTF. The DNA for the CDR3 is TGTGCCAGCAGCCAAGATTTGGCCGCTAACTATGGCTACACCTTC.

The chain employs TRBV29-1 and TRBJ1-1; D gene ambiguous. The germline V gene has CDR1 SQVTM and CDR2 ANQGSEA. CDR3 size: 12 residues. Trimming shortened V by 6 bases and J by 1 base, and 9 bases separated the two germline ends. The chain's CDR3 is CSVLHRNTEAFF. In nucleotides, the CDR3 is TGCAGCGTCCTTCACAGGAACACTGAAGCTTTCTTT.

The chain uses TRBV19 and TRBJ2-1, with D perhaps matching TRBD1 or TRBD2 (5 bases each). Germline V lookup: CDR1 LNHDA, CDR2 SQIVND (reference sequence). Trimming cost V 3 bases and J 2 bases, with 11 bases left between them. The CDR3 totals 15 residues. The CDR3 reads CASSIRDEPYNEQFF. For the CDR3, the DNA is TGTGCCAGTAGTATCCGGGACGAACCCTACAATGAGCAGTTCTTC.

The rearrangement uses TRBV12-3 or TRBV12-4 and TRBJ2-2; weak D call: TRBD1 (5 bases). The CDR3 loop spans 17 amino acids. Trimming stripped 7 bases from V and 0 bases from J, with 18 bases between. The CDR3 reads CASNQDLAGPNTGELFF. The DNA of the CDR3 is TGTGCCAGCAATCAAGACCTCGCAGGGCCGAACACCGGGGAGCTGTTTTTT.

The chain has TRBV12-3 or TRBV12-4 and TRBJ2-1; 10 bases are a match to TRBD2. V lost 6 bases to trimming and J lost 2 bases; unmatched junction nucleotides: 4. The CDR3 is 15 residues long. Written as DNA, the CDR3 is TGTGCCAGCAGGATAGCGGGGGGAACCTACAATGAGCAGTTCTTC. This encodes CASRIAGGTYNEQFF.

The chain links TRBV6-5 to TRBJ2-1; TRBD2 aligns across 8 bases. The V gene's germline CDR1 is MNHEY and CDR2 SVGAGI. The J segment lost 6 bases and the V segment lost 2 bases, leaving 6 bases of the junction unmatched. The CDR3 is made up of 15 amino acids. The CDR3 nucleotides read TGTGCCAGCAGTTACGACCTAGCGGGCCCCAATGAGCAGTTCTTC. Protein product: CASSYDLAGPNEQFF.

The chain couples TRBV6-2 or TRBV6-3 to TRBJ1-1, with no clear D. CDR1 and CDR2 from the germline V gene are MNHEY and SVGEGT. Trimming left V 7 bases short and J 3 bases short, with 15 bases between. This CDR3 has 14 residues. CDR3 protein: CASNTDFGYTEAFF. As DNA, the CDR3 is TGTGCCAGCAACACGGACTTTGGGTACACTGAAGCTTTCTTT.

The CDR3 nucleotides read TGTGCCAGCAGTTTACGCGGACTACTCACAGATACGCAGTATTTT. Translating it yields CASSLRGLLTDTQYF. The chain carries TRBV27 and TRBJ2-3; possible D gene TRBD2, 6 bases. Per the germline V gene, CDR1 is MNHEY and CDR2 is SMNVEV (reference sequence). This CDR3 is built from 15 residues. Trimming left V 2 bases short and J 2 bases short, with 11 bases between.

The chain links TRBV29-1 to TRBJ2-7, with D tentatively TRBD1 or TRBD2 (5 bases each). CDR3 length equals 12 residues. Germline lookup yields CDR1 SQVTM and CDR2 ANQGSEA. V was trimmed by 6 bases and J by 6 bases, leaving 15 bases between them. The CDR3 coding sequence is TGCAGCGTCTCTATCGAGGGGAGCGAGCAGTACTTC. Its protein is CSVSIEGSEQYF.

V is TRBV4-2 and J is TRBJ2-2; TRBD2 is a possible D gene (6 bases). Germline V gene data show CDR1 as LGHNA and CDR2 as YNFKEQ. The CDR3 has 16 amino acids. Trimming removed 4 bases at V and 1 base at J, with 13 bases between. CDR3 in amino acids: CASSPIAVGNTGELFF. The CDR3 nucleotides read TGTGCCAGCAGCCCAATAGCGGTTGGGAACACCGGGGAGCTGTTTTTT.

This sequence joins TRBV5-1 and TRBJ2-2; possibly TRBD2 for D (5 bases). The CDR3 is made up of 13 amino acids. Germline V gene sequence: CDR1 SGHRS, CDR2 YFSETQ. The V end lost 0 bases, the J end lost 6 bases, and 6 bases lay between the germline ends. CDR3 coding DNA: TGCGCCAGCAGCTTGGGTAGCGCCGGGGAGCTGTTTTTT. It translates to CASSLGSAGELFF.

The genes are TRBV14 and TRBJ2-5, with TRBD1 identical over 12 bases. Germline trimming cut 0 bases from V and 4 bases from J; bases unmatched to any gene: 15. This CDR3 has 20 residues. Looked up from germline, CDR1 is SGHDN and CDR2 is FVKESK. The CDR3 loop is CASSQDRYFGTGGAAETQYF. In nucleotides, the CDR3 is TGTGCCAGCAGCCAAGACCGGTATTTCGGGACAGGGGGCGCAGCAGAGACCCAGTACTTC.

This clonotype was picked up one time. The chain uses TRBV5-1 and TRBJ2-5, with D tentatively TRBD1 (6 bases). V dropped 5 bases and J dropped 4 bases, with 12 bases sitting between them. The CDR3 runs to 13 residues. Germline V CDR1 and CDR2: SGHRS, YFSETQ. Written as DNA, the CDR3 is TGCGCCAGCAGTCGGACAGTCGGAGAGACCCAGTACTTC. As protein: CASSRTVGETQYF.

The CDR3 loop reads CASSHQGGTDTQYF. In DNA form, the CDR3 reads TGTGCCAGCAGCCATCAGGGCGGCACAGATACGCAGTATTTT. The chain is built from TRBV3-1 and TRBJ2-3, with TRBD1 as a possible D gene (5 bases). CDR1 and CDR2 from the germline V gene are LGHDT and YNNKEL (reference sequence). This CDR3 has 14 residues. Trimming took off 3 bases at V and 1 base at J, with 8 bases between the two ends.

V gene TRBV7-9 combines with J gene TRBJ2-7, with D perhaps assigned TRBD1 or TRBD2 (6 bases each). Germline V gene sequence: CDR1 SEHNR, CDR2 FQNEAQ (reference sequence). V lost 2 bases to trimming and J lost 4 bases, with 21 bases between them. The CDR3 totals 17 residues. The CDR3 here is CASSLLSRGALRYEQYF. DNA of the CDR3: TGTGCCAGCAGCTTATTAAGTAGGGGGGCCCTTAGATACGAGCAGTACTTC. The complete variable domain, with remaining parts taken from reference TRBV7-9 and TRBJ2-7, reads DTGVSQNPRHKITKRGQNVTFRCDPISEHNRLYWYRQTLGQGPEFLTYFQNEAQLEKSRLLSDRFSAERPKGSFSTLEIQRTEQGDSAMYLCASSLLSRGALRYEQYFGPGTRLTVT.

V usage is TRBV6-5 and J usage is TRBJ2-5, with TRBD2 matching over 9 bases. The CDR3 is made up of 15 amino acids. J was trimmed by 4 bases and V by 7 bases; bases with no gene match: 10. CDR1 and CDR2 from the germline V gene are MNHEY and SVGAGI. CDR3 sequence: CASTRRGGPTETQYF. The CDR3 DNA is TGTGCCAGCACTAGGCGGGGGGGGCCGACAGAGACCCAGTACTTC.

This sequence joins TRBV20-1 and TRBJ2-7; tentatively, D is TRBD2 (6 bases). V was pared by 0 bases and J by 3 bases, with 21 bases between. Germline V gene sequence: CDR1 DFQATT, CDR2 SNEGSKA (reference sequence). This CDR3 contains 17 residues. CDR3 sequence: CSARDLYQRGINYEQYF. CDR3 nucleotides: TGCAGTGCTAGAGATCTCTACCAGCGCGGGATTAACTACGAGCAGTACTTC.

J is TRBJ2-1 and V is TRBV29-1; possibly TRBD2 for D (6 bases). V lost 4 bases and J lost 9, with 16 bases in between. The V gene's germline CDR1 is SQVTM and CDR2 ANQGSEA. The CDR3 is 13 residues long. The CDR3 is CSVVSGEWAEQFF. The CDR3 DNA reads TGCAGCGTTGTGTCGGGGGAATGGGCTGAGCAGTTCTTC.

This clonotype was found once. The rearrangement joins TRBV3-1 to TRBJ2-3; D is ambiguous. The CDR3 spans 14 residues. CDR1 and CDR2 (germline): LGHDT, YNNKEL (reference sequence). Trimming took 8 bases from V and 2 from J, leaving 14 bases between them. CDR3 sequence (DNA): TGTGCCAGCGGATTCGGCGGATACACAGATACGCAGTATTTT. Translation gives CASGFGGYTDTQYF.

The genes are TRBV15 and TRBJ1-2; 7 bases fit TRBD1. V was pared by 5 bases and J by 3 bases, with 6 bases of the junction left unmatched. The CDR3 spans 14 residues. Germline CDR1 is LNHNV and CDR2 is YYDKDF (reference sequence). CDR3 protein: CATSPRGDDYGYTF. The CDR3 nucleotides are TGTGCCACCAGCCCCAGGGGGGACGACTATGGCTACACCTTC.